This T cell receptor (beta chain) was sequenced for a study of shared clonotypes between healthy human individuals. CDR1 SQVTM and CDR2 ANQGSEA come from the germline V gene. CDR3 length: 16 amino acids. Unmatched junction bases numbered 16, after V lost 4 bases and J lost 6 bases. Each replicate PCR on the sorted subsets used 200 to 250 ng DNA (around 30,000 T cell genomes). Some clones are missing from TCRdb's copy, which holds only in-frame ones; the method was immunoSEQ multiplex PCR. The sample contains about 2,200,000 clones, more than 85% of which appear only once. Terminally differentiated effector memory CD45RA+ cells were left out of the naive CD8 fraction, which was CD45RO-negative and positively selected for CCR7.

The chain is built from TRBV29-1 and TRBJ2-3, with 7 bases aligning to TRBD1. The source material was naive CD8+ T cells from PBMCs. This clonotype was obtained from a man aged 18 to 35 in good health. Some clones in this sample may be carry-over from other donors' samples. CDR3 DNA sequence: TGCAGCGTTGGAGGGGGCAAGATAGGGCCCGCGGATACGCAGTATTTT. Encoded protein: CSVGGGKIGPADTQYF.